Listed below are T cell receptor beta chains from one sample, sequenced in a study of shared clonotypes between healthy human individuals. The data were produced by immunoSEQ multiplex PCR, yet TCRdb's version contains in-frame clones alone and is incomplete. The table shows 980,000 or so clones, with more than 75% occurring only once. The specimen sequenced was memory CD4+ T cells sorted from blood. All receptors come from a man aged 18 to 29 in good health. Each CDR3 is given with its conserved first and last residue. The order of the fields is clone size, V gene, J gene, CDR3 protein. Clone size is not always given. Where it is, it says once, few, many or a class for expanded clones.

size: NA; V: TRBV5-1; J: TRBJ1-1; CDR3: CASSLEGSSNTEAFF
size: NA; V: TRBV5-1; J: TRBJ2-2; CDR3: CASTLRGLAGEGGELFF
size: NA; V: TRBV10-3; J: TRBJ1-1; CDR3: CAIGPGGEAFF
size: NA; V: TRBV5-4; J: TRBJ2-2; CDR3: CASSPSGGVRTTGELFF
size: NA; V: TRBV6-1; J: TRBJ2-7; CDR3: CASSLLLTGYEQYF
size: few; V: TRBV11-2; J: TRBJ2-5; CDR3: CASSFSGQETQYF
size: NA; V: TRBV5-1; J: TRBJ2-7; CDR3: CASSPTGQGVYEQYF
size: NA; V: TRBV28; J: TRBJ2-7; CDR3: CATSGGPLYEQYF
size: NA; V: TRBV7-9; J: TRBJ2-1; CDR3: CASSLGPQEGNEQFF
size: NA; V: TRBV25-1; J: TRBJ1-4; CDR3: CASSGQGNEKLFF
size: many; V: TRBV4-1; J: TRBJ1-5; CDR3: CASSPLSGPPGQPQHF
size: NA; V: TRBV7-2; J: TRBJ1-1; CDR3: CASSLVLTGMNTEAFF
size: NA; V: TRBV18; J: TRBJ2-5; CDR3: CASSPREGRETQYF
size: NA; V: TRBV28; J: TRBJ2-7; CDR3: CASLPGTGRYGQYF
size: NA; V: TRBV6-1; J: TRBJ1-5; CDR3: CASSVRQGENSNQPQHF
size: NA; V: TRBV14; J: TRBJ1-4; CDR3: CASSQARGGGEKLFF
size: NA; V: TRBV7-9; J: TRBJ2-5; CDR3: CASWVGGTPEETQYF
size: NA; V: TRBV5-6; J: TRBJ2-1; CDR3: CASSLAQAHEQFF
size: NA; V: TRBV30; J: TRBJ1-3; CDR3: CAWKKGPGNTIYF
size: NA; V: TRBV10-1; J: TRBJ2-1; CDR3: CASSDRADRGLFF
size: NA; V: TRBV6-5; J: TRBJ1-2; CDR3: CASSALANYGYTF
size: NA; V: TRBV28; J: TRBJ2-2; CDR3: CASTFKGGTGVEHGELFF
size: NA; V: TRBV30; J: TRBJ2-7; CDR3: CAWSVNIYEQYF
size: NA; V: TRBV6-6; J: TRBJ1-5; CDR3: CASSRTGSGQPQHF
size: NA; V: TRBV19; J: TRBJ2-2; CDR3: CASGPGPRELFF
size: NA; V: TRBV9; J: TRBJ2-7; CDR3: CASSVADAYGGEQYF
size: NA; V: TRBV11-2; J: TRBJ2-5; CDR3: CASSLTSGRFQETQYF
size: NA; V: TRBV6-1; J: TRBJ2-3; CDR3: CASRGQASTDTQYF
size: few; V: TRBV7-9; J: TRBJ2-3; CDR3: CASSPSTSASTDTQYF
size: NA; V: TRBV4-1; J: TRBJ2-3; CDR3: CASSQGGIGGASDTQYF
size: NA; V: TRBV21-1; J: TRBJ1-2; CDR3: CASSRSQGKGNYGYTF
size: NA; V: TRBV30; J: TRBJ1-2; CDR3: CAWSVHYGYTF
size: NA; V: TRBV11-2; J: TRBJ2-2; CDR3: CASSTGTSGEGGWTGELFF
size: NA; V: TRBV7-8; J: TRBJ2-1; CDR3: CASSLRESKRNEQFF
size: once; V: TRBV5-1; J: TRBJ2-3; CDR3: CASSPSGLFTDTQYF
size: NA; V: TRBV9; J: TRBJ2-3; CDR3: CASSVETGRSTDTQYF
size: NA; V: TRBV6-6; J: TRBJ1-1; CDR3: CASSYRQPGSAFF
size: NA; V: TRBV6-1; J: TRBJ1-2; CDR3: CASSERLGGLGNYGYTF
size: NA; V: TRBV9; J: TRBJ2-5; CDR3: CASSATGTSVQETQYF
size: many; V: TRBV6-1; J: TRBJ2-7; CDR3: CASSQAFSYEQYF
size: NA; V: TRBV11-2; J: TRBJ2-5; CDR3: CASSFVGSETQYF
size: NA; V: TRBV6-1; J: TRBJ1-2; CDR3: CASSESDRVQTGYTF
size: NA; V: TRBV29-1; J: TRBJ2-1; CDR3: CSVAPGGEQFF